These 26 T cell receptor beta chains were sequenced from one sample in a study of T-cell reconstitution after alpha-beta-depleted transplantation in children. Unique molecular identifiers tagged the TCRbeta library. TCRdb re-derived calls from the PCR reads in MiXCR, one entry per CDR3 protein. Of 580,000 or so distinct CDR3 sequences listed, 23% are singletons. This material consisted of PBMCs, mostly from graft donor cells, taken 360 days after TCRalphabeta/CD19-depleted stem cell transplant. Receptors were obtained from a boy under two years old who had a stem cell transplant for acute myeloid leukemia, so the T cells may come from the graft donor.

The J gene is TRBJ2-7, the V gene TRBV20-1, with D maybe TRBD2 (5 bases). V lost 3 bases to trimming and J lost 3 bases, with 12 bases between them. Per germline, CDR1 DFQATT and CDR2 SNEGSKA (reference sequence). The CDR3 has 13 residues. This chain's CDR3 is CSASPGLLYEQYF. The CDR3 DNA reads as TGCAGTGCTAGCCCGGGGTTACTCTACGAGCAGTACTTC.

In its sample, this clonotype was seen a few times. The J gene is TRBJ2-3, the V gene TRBV25-1; maybe TRBD2 (5 bases). The CDR3 has 17 amino acids. V was shortened by 0 bases and J by 1 base, with 14 bases between the two germline ends. CDR1 is MGHDK, CDR2 SYGVNS, per germline. CDR3 region: CASSEYRFGVGTDTQYF. The CDR3 DNA sequence: TGTGCCAGCAGTGAATATCGCTTCGGGGTGGGCACAGATACGCAGTATTTT.

The chain has TRBV7-9 and TRBJ2-5; 8 bases are a match to TRBD1. CDR3 size: 16 residues. V was pared by 1 base and J by 2 bases, with 6 bases of the junction left unmatched. CDR1 and CDR2 (germline): SEHNR, FQNEAQ (reference sequence). DNA for the CDR3: TGTGCCAGCAGCTTAGTAGGGACAGGTATGCAAGAGACCCAGTACTTC. Its protein is CASSLVGTGMQETQYF.

Many counts were recorded for this clonotype. This sequence joins TRBV5-1 and TRBJ1-1; TRBD1 is a possible D gene (5 bases). The CDR3 is 14 residues long. Germline V gene sequence: CDR1 SGHRS, CDR2 YFSETQ. The germline V and J ends were trimmed by 4 bases and 4 bases, with 14 bases remaining between them. The CDR3 DNA reads as TGCGCCAGCAGCCAGGGACTTGCCTTCACTGAAGCTTTCTTT. It codes for CASSQGLAFTEAFF.

The table lists this clonotype with many counts. The rearrangement uses TRBV12-3 or TRBV12-4 and TRBJ2-5; tentative D call: TRBD2 (6 bases). The CDR3 length is 15 residues. V was pared by 5 bases and J by 4 bases, with 17 bases between. The CDR3 DNA is TGTGCCAGCAGTCCCTACGGGGGACTTCGAGAGACCCAGTACTTC. Protein sequence: CASSPYGGLRETQYF.

Turning to this clonotype: The junction does not match germline at one end; this may be a read error. The rearrangement joins TRBV12-3 or TRBV12-4 to TRBJ2-5; the match to TRBD2 covers 11 bases. This CDR3 has 15 amino acids. CDR3: CASSLAGGRKETQYF. CDR3 bases: TGTGCCAGCAGTCTAGCGGGGGGTAGGAAAGAGACCCAGTACTTC.

The V and J genes are TRBV9 and TRBJ2-5, with 8 bases lining up with TRBD1. The CDR3 contains 15 residues. The junction had 9 bases not matched to a gene; V was cut back by 5 bases and J by 3 bases. Germline V gene sequence: CDR1 SGDLS, CDR2 YYNGEE. The CDR3 is CASSDRDRLKETQYF. For the CDR3, the DNA is TGTGCCAGCAGTGACCGGGACAGGCTTAAAGAGACCCAGTACTTC.

At least ten counts were recorded for this clonotype. The V gene is TRBV19, the J gene TRBJ1-5, with D maybe TRBD1 (6 bases). This CDR3 is built from 13 residues. Trimming shortened V by 8 bases and J by 2 bases, and 10 bases separated the two germline ends. Per germline, CDR1 LNHDA and CDR2 SQIVND (reference sequence). CDR3 DNA: TGTGCCAGTGCAGGGGCGGGCAATCAGCCCCAGCATTTT. This translates into CASAGAGNQPQHF.

This clonotype was seen at least ten times. The V call is TRBV6-2 or TRBV6-3, the J call TRBJ2-5; the D is unclear. CDR1 MNHEY and CDR2 SVGEGT come from the germline V gene. The CDR3 totals 17 residues. V was pared by 3 bases and J by 0 bases, with 17 bases between. CDR3: CASSYGVSYPYQETQYF. The CDR3 nucleotides are TGTGCCAGCAGTTATGGGGTCAGCTACCCGTACCAAGAGACCCAGTACTTC.

The chain couples TRBV11-3 to TRBJ2-3; D is possibly TRBD1 (6 bases). The ends were cut back, 5 bases at V and 1 base at J, with 13 bases in the middle. Looked up from germline, CDR1 is SGHNT and CDR2 is YENEEA. The CDR3 spans 15 residues. CDR3 DNA: TGTGCCAGCAGCCGGGGACACTATCGCACAGATACGCAGTATTTT. It is translated as CASSRGHYRTDTQYF.

V and J are TRBV2 and TRBJ2-7, with a weak D call TRBD1 (5 bases). Germline values: CDR1 SNHLY, CDR2 FYNNEI. The CDR3 has 15 amino acids. V lost 2 bases to trimming and J lost 6 bases, with 17 bases between them. The CDR3 here is CASSEQGFPIFEQYF. DNA for the CDR3: TGTGCCAGCAGTGAACAGGGCTTTCCGATATTCGAGCAGTACTTC.

This clonotype was seen repeatedly, ten times or more. The chain is built from TRBV6-2 or TRBV6-3 and TRBJ1-5; no reliable D call. Deletions cut 2 bases from V and 5 bases from J, with 10 bases between. This CDR3 spans 14 amino acids. The germline CDR1 and CDR2 sequences are MNHEY and SVGEGT. CDR3: CASSYPPTDQPQHF. The CDR3 DNA sequence: TGTGCCAGCAGTTACCCTCCGACCGATCAGCCCCAGCATTTT.

This clonotype was recorded many times. At one boundary the junction diverges from the germline segment, which might be a read error. The V call is TRBV12-3 or TRBV12-4, the J call TRBJ2-7; 15 bases are shared with TRBD2. This CDR3 spans 14 amino acids. CDR3 in DNA: TGTGCCAGCAGCCCGACCGGGACTAGCGGGGGGAATGCCTTC. Its protein product is CASSPTGTSGGNAF.

This clonotype was detected many times. The chain uses TRBV20-1 and TRBJ2-7; no clear D gene. With 1 base removed from V and 2 bases from J, the gap between germline ends came to 12 bases. This CDR3 is built from 14 residues. CDR1 DFQATT and CDR2 SNEGSKA come from the germline V gene (reference sequence). The CDR3 region has the DNA TGCAGTGCTAGAGTTGTAGGGAAGGCCTACGAGCAGTACGTC. Protein product: CSARVVGKAYEQYV.

V gene TRBV7-2 combines with J gene TRBJ1-5; D is uncertain. The CDR3 loop spans 13 amino acids. Trimming shortened V by 5 bases and J by 8 bases, and 13 bases separated the two germline ends. Germline values: CDR1 SGHTA, CDR2 FQGNSA. The DNA for the CDR3 is TGTGCCAGCAGCCGGCACGATCGGGAGCCCCAGCATTTT. Protein sequence: CASSRHDREPQHF. Filled out from reference TRBV7-2 and TRBJ1-5, the complete variable domain reads GAGVSQSPSNKVTEKGKDVELRCDPISGHTALYWYRQSLGQGLEFLIYFQGNSAPDKSGLPSDRFSAERTGGSVSTLTIQRTQQEDSAVYLCASSRHDREPQHFGDGTRLSIL.

This clonotype has a count of ten or more. This chain links TRBV3-1 with TRBJ2-5, with D possibly TRBD2 on 6 matching bases. Germline values: CDR1 LGHDT, CDR2 YNNKEL (reference sequence). The CDR3 length is 13 residues. V was pared by 1 base and J by 4 bases, with 7 bases between. CDR3 sequence (DNA): TGTGCCAGCAGCCAAGGGACTATAGAGACCCAGTACTTC. Encoded protein: CASSQGTIETQYF.

This clonotype was observed a few times. The chain combines TRBV7-2 with TRBJ2-7; possible D gene TRBD1, 5 bases. Trimming stripped 5 bases from V and 0 bases from J, with 14 bases between. The CDR3 extends over 15 amino acids. Per the germline V gene, CDR1 is SGHTA and CDR2 is FQGNSA. Here the CDR3 DNA reads TGTGCCAGCAGCGACGACAGCCGCAGCTCCTACGAGCAGTACTTC. Protein sequence: CASSDDSRSSYEQYF.

The gene calls are TRBV10-3 and TRBJ1-5; D gene unclear. Germline assignment: CDR1 ENHRY and CDR2 SYGVKD. V was clipped by 5 bases and J by 1 base, with 9 bases between them. CDR3 length equals 14 residues. The CDR3 region has the DNA TGTGCCATCAGTCCGAGACCCAGCAATCAGCCCCAGCATTTT. This sequence encodes CAISPRPSNQPQHF.

This clonotype was observed at least ten times. The V and J genes are TRBV12-3 or TRBV12-4 and TRBJ1-1; the D is unclear. V was trimmed by 3 bases and J by 1 base, leaving 9 bases between them. The CDR3 totals 14 residues. The CDR3 protein is CASSFGGPNTEAFF. CDR3 nucleotide sequence: TGTGCCAGCAGTTTCGGAGGGCCGAACACTGAAGCTTTCTTT.

Concerning this clonotype itself: Mismatch with germline at one junction end may stem from a read error. V gene TRBV12-3 or TRBV12-4 combines with J gene TRBJ2-7, with 8 bases matching TRBD1. This CDR3 has 14 amino acids. The CDR3 bases are TGTGCCAGCAGTTTCCACAGGGGGATCTACGAGCAGTGCTTC. It encodes CASSFHRGIYEQCF.

This clonotype appeared a few times. The V call is TRBV29-1, the J call TRBJ2-5; TRBD1 agrees at 7 bases. CDR1 and CDR2 from the germline V gene are SQVTM and ANQGSEA. V dropped 3 bases and J dropped 5; count of bases not matched to a gene: 9. The CDR3 covers 14 residues. The CDR3 sequence: CSVESTGIRETQYF. For the CDR3, the DNA is TGCAGCGTTGAGTCGACAGGGATAAGGGAGACCCAGTACTTC.

The chain couples TRBV24-1 to TRBJ1-5; TRBD1 matches at 9 bases. J gave up 5 bases and V 4 bases, and 8 bases lay outside the gene matches. The CDR3 contains 16 residues. Looked up from germline, CDR1 is KGHDR and CDR2 is SFDVKD. Here the CDR3 reads CATSERDRVRDQPQHF. Here the CDR3 DNA reads TGTGCCACCAGTGAAAGGGACAGGGTACGGGATCAGCCCCAGCATTTT.

This clonotype was counted between two and nine times. This chain links TRBV4-3 with TRBJ2-5; D call uncertain. The CDR3 sequence is 15 residues long. V lost 4 bases, J lost 1 base, and 13 bases lay in between. CDR1 and CDR2 from the germline V gene are LGHNA and YSLEER. CDR3 residues: CASSPRAAVQETQYF. The CDR3 nucleotides are TGCGCCAGCAGCCCTAGGGCGGCCGTCCAAGAGACCCAGTACTTC.

At least ten counts were recorded for this clonotype. The chain uses TRBV7-9 and TRBJ2-7; D is ambiguous. V was pared by 5 bases and J by 7 bases, with 18 bases between. The CDR3 contains 14 residues. Germline values: CDR1 SEHNR, CDR2 FQNEAQ (reference sequence). The CDR3 loop is CASSAALVGVEQYF. CDR3 nucleotides: TGTGCCAGCAGCGCCGCATTGGTTGGCGTAGAGCAGTACTTC. Variable domain in full (rest from reference TRBV7-9 and TRBJ2-7): DTGVSQNPRHKITKRGQNVTFRCDPISEHNRLYWYRQTLGQGPEFLTYFQNEAQLEKSRLLSDRFSAERPKGSFSTLEIQRTEQGDSAMYLCASSAALVGVEQYFGPGTRLTVT.

V usage is TRBV29-1 and J usage is TRBJ1-2, with 9 bases aligning to TRBD1. J gave up 5 bases and V 5 bases, and 12 bases lay outside the gene matches. Per the germline V gene, CDR1 is SQVTM and CDR2 is ANQGSEA. This CDR3 contains 15 residues. The CDR3 protein is CSVSLRTGTGYGYTF. The CDR3 bases are TGCAGCGTTTCACTCAGGACCGGGACAGGGTATGGCTACACCTTC.

V is TRBV20-1 and J is TRBJ2-1; D possibly corresponds to TRBD2 (5 bases). V was pared by 1 base and J by 0 bases, with 10 bases between. The CDR3 length is 15 residues. Germline V CDR1 and CDR2: DFQATT, SNEGSKA (reference sequence). The CDR3 region has the DNA TGCAGTGCTAGAGGGAAGCGGAGCTCCTACAATGAGCAGTTCTTC. This encodes CSARGKRSSYNEQFF.